A selection of T cell receptor beta chains follows, all from one sample in a study of shared clonotypes between healthy human individuals. Profiling relied on immunoSEQ multiplex PCR, and the TCRdb table lists in-frame clones only, not all of them. The sample carries 2.3 million or so clones, roughly 93% recorded once. Sequenced material: naive CD4+ T cells from PBMCs. All receptors come from a man aged 18 to 30 in good health. Some clones in this sample may be carry-over from other donors' samples. The CDR3 runs from the conserved cysteine through the conserved F or W. The D gene is left open where the match is weak. Clone size is shown for a subset of rows, as once, few, many or a class of expanded clone.

j_call d_call clone_size v_call cdr3_aa cdr3_nt
TRBJ2-5 TRBD2 NA TRBV10-3 CAISEQLAGVQETQYF TGTGCCATCAGTGAGCAGTTAGCGGGAGTACAAGAGACCCAGTACTTC
TRBJ2-7 TRBD2 NA TRBV5-1 CASSFSGTSGSGEQYF TGCGCCAGCAGCTTCAGCGGGACTAGCGGGAGTGGCGAGCAGTACTTC
TRBJ1-4 TRBD1 NA TRBV28 CASSAQGATNEKLFF TGTGCCAGCAGTGCCCAGGGGGCTACTAATGAAAAACTGTTTTTT
TRBJ1-1 NA NA TRBV6-1 CASSAHLDISGAEAFF TGTGCCAGCAGTGCCCACTTAGACATCTCCGGCGCTGAAGCTTTCTTT
TRBJ1-1 NA NA TRBV7-8 CASRPNITGRTEAFF TGTGCCAGCCGACCAAATATAACAGGGAGGACTGAAGCTTTCTTT
TRBJ2-3 TRBD2 NA TRBV5-1 CASSSQAGAGTDTQYF TGCGCCAGCAGCTCCCAAGCGGGAGCAGGCACAGATACGCAGTATTTT
TRBJ2-1 NA NA TRBV20-1 CSASSYNEQFF TGCAGTGCTAGCTCCTACAATGAGCAGTTCTTC
TRBJ1-5 NA NA TRBV2 CASSASSYSNQPQHF TGTGCCAGCAGTGCGTCCAGCTATAGCAATCAGCCCCAGCATTTT
TRBJ2-1 NA NA TRBV11-3 CASSPGSLSYNEQFF TGTGCCAGCAGCCCCGGGAGCCTCTCCTACAATGAGCAGTTCTTC
TRBJ1-2 NA once TRBV7-3 CASSLNGLGDGYTF TGTGCCAGCAGCTTAAACGGCCTGGGGGATGGCTACACCTTC
TRBJ2-7 NA NA TRBV30 CAWSLTQPYEQYF TGTGCCTGGAGCCTGACTCAGCCCTACGAGCAGTACTTC
TRBJ1-1 NA NA TRBV6-1 CASMSPDGDTEAFF TGTGCCAGCATGAGTCCGGATGGGGACACTGAAGCTTTCTTT
TRBJ2-3 NA once TRBV9 CASSVGTGAPDTQYF TGTGCCAGCAGCGTAGGGACGGGGGCTCCAGATACGCAGTATTTT
TRBJ1-5 TRBD1 NA TRBV28 CASSGQGLSNQPQHF TGTGCCAGCAGTGGACAGGGTCTAAGCAATCAGCCCCAGCATTTT
TRBJ2-7 NA NA TRBV6-1 CASSEAGGLYEQYF TGTGCCAGCAGTGAAGCCGGAGGACTCTACGAGCAGTACTTC
TRBJ2-2 NA NA TRBV10-3 CAISDDGWGELFF TGTGCCATCAGTGACGACGGGTGGGGGGAGCTGTTTTTT
TRBJ1-1 TRBD1 NA TRBV7-6 CASSFMTGLGTEAFF TGTGCCAGCAGCTTCATGACAGGGCTGGGCACTGAAGCTTTCTTT
TRBJ2-1 TRBD2 NA TRBV9 CASSVVSGGPLEQFF TGTGCCAGCAGCGTAGTGAGCGGGGGACCTCTTGAGCAGTTCTTC
TRBJ2-5 NA NA TRBV5-6 CASSPLPDIRETQYF TGTGCCAGCAGCCCCCTACCGGACATAAGGGAGACCCAGTACTTC
TRBJ2-1 NA NA TRBV12-5 CASGDGQPGYNEQFF TGTGCTAGTGGTGACGGACAGCCAGGTTACAATGAGCAGTTCTTC
TRBJ2-5 NA NA TRBV7-3 CASSLNGAETQYF TGTGCCAGCAGCTTAAACGGGGCAGAGACCCAGTACTTC
TRBJ2-1 NA NA TRBV5-1 CASSLMLSGAYNEQFF TGCGCCAGCAGCTTGATGTTGAGCGGAGCCTACAATGAGCAGTTCTTC
TRBJ2-7 TRBD2 few TRBV27 CASSLRRERMYEQYF TGTGCCAGCAGTTTAAGGCGGGAGCGCATGTACGAGCAGTACTTC
TRBJ2-7 TRBD1 NA TRBV28 CASSIDRAYEQYF TGTGCCAGCAGCATAGACAGGGCCTACGAGCAGTACTTC
TRBJ2-4 TRBD2 NA TRBV18 CASSRLAGLAKNIQYF TGTGCCAGCTCACGACTAGCGGGACTAGCCAAAAACATTCAGTACTTC
TRBJ1-2 TRBD1 NA TRBV11-2 CASSPRQGLPRGYTF TGTGCCAGCAGCCCACGACAGGGGCTCCCGCGGGGCTACACCTTC
TRBJ1-3 NA NA TRBV30 CAWSVRGADSGNTIYF TGTGCCTGGAGTGTACGTGGCGCAGACTCTGGAAACACCATATATTTT
TRBJ2-1 TRBD2 NA TRBV5-1 CASSLTGTSGMNEQFF TGCGCCAGCAGCTTAACCGGGACTAGCGGGATGAATGAGCAGTTCTTC
TRBJ2-7 TRBD2 once TRBV10-2 CASSADSGSYEQYF TGCGCCAGCAGTGCAGATAGCGGGTCCTACGAGCAGTACTTC
TRBJ1-2 NA NA TRBV6-5 CASSYLAGNYGYTF TGTGCCAGCAGTTATTTGGCCGGCAACTATGGCTACACCTTC
TRBJ2-2 TRBD1 NA TRBV18 CASSRRTGEILTGELFF TGTGCCAGCTCACGAAGGACAGGGGAAATTCTCACCGGGGAGCTGTTTTTT
TRBJ1-5 NA NA TRBV28 CASSPTGHQPQHF TGTGCCAGCAGTCCAACAGGGCACCAGCCCCAGCATTTT
TRBJ1-2 NA NA TRBV6-1 CASSGAGTGNYGYTF TGTGCCAGCAGTGGGGCGGGGACGGGAAACTATGGCTACACCTTC
TRBJ2-2 NA NA TRBV9 CASSLLDIANTGELFF TGTGCCAGCAGCCTCCTCGACATCGCGAACACCGGGGAGCTGTTTTTT
TRBJ2-2 NA NA TRBV12-5 CASGFWGTATSVGTGELFF TGTGCTAGTGGTTTTTGGGGGACAGCGACTAGCGTAGGCACCGGGGAGCTGTTTTTT
TRBJ2-7 NA NA TRBV2 CATSAALGYEQYF TGTGCCACCTCAGCGGCTCTAGGCTACGAGCAGTACTTC
TRBJ2-3 NA NA TRBV5-1 CASSLGLYTQYF TGCGCCAGCAGCTTGGGGCTGTATACGCAGTATTTT
TRBJ2-5 TRBD2 NA TRBV5-1 CASSLGLAGTYQETQYF TGCGCCAGCAGCTTGGGACTAGCGGGGACCTACCAAGAGACCCAGTACTTC
TRBJ2-7 NA NA TRBV15 CATSRDRIRNSYEQYF TGTGCCACCAGCAGAGACCGGATAAGAAACTCCTACGAGCAGTACTTC
TRBJ2-2 TRBD2 NA TRBV5-1 CASSLPNPSGANTGELFF TGCGCCAGCAGCCTCCCCAATCCTAGCGGGGCGAACACCGGGGAGCTGTTTTTT
TRBJ2-5 TRBD1 NA TRBV29-1 CSVDGDRQETQYF TGCAGCGTTGATGGGGACAGACAAGAGACCCAGTACTTC
TRBJ1-6 NA NA TRBV30 CAWGDGGSPLHF TGTGCCTGGGGGGACGGTGGATCACCCCTCCACTTT
TRBJ1-4 TRBD1 once TRBV28 CASSFSRGHEKLFF TGTGCCAGCAGTTTCAGCAGGGGGCATGAAAAACTGTTTTTT
TRBJ1-4 NA NA TRBV2 CASSPGMVMKNCFF NA
TRBJ2-1 TRBD2 NA TRBV27 CASTSGGTSGRSSYNEQFF TGTGCCAGCACTTCCGGCGGGACTAGCGGGAGGTCGTCCTACAATGAGCAGTTCTTC
TRBJ2-5 TRBD2 NA TRBV4-2 CASRSGTETQYF TGTGCCAGCAGAAGCGGGACAGAGACCCAGTACTTC
TRBJ1-5 NA NA TRBV10-2 CASSEGDQPQHF TGCGCCAGCAGCGAGGGGGATCAGCCCCAGCATTTT
TRBJ2-7 TRBD2 NA TRBV6-6 CASSYTSGSYEQYF TGTGCCAGCAGTTACACTAGCGGGAGTTACGAGCAGTACTTC
TRBJ1-2 TRBD1 NA TRBV15 CATSRDRQGAQTF TGTGCCACCAGCAGAGATCGACAGGGGGCCCAGACCTTC
TRBJ2-1 NA NA TRBV5-1 CASSYYLGHEQFF TGCGCCAGCAGCTACTACCTAGGACATGAGCAGTTCTTC
TRBJ2-7 NA NA TRBV6-5 CASRQGPSYEQYF TGTGCCAGCAGACAGGGCCCCTCCTACGAGCAGTACTTC
TRBJ1-1 NA NA TRBV19 CASTQGWGSSEAFF TGTGCCAGTACGCAGGGCTGGGGTAGCTCTGAAGCTTTCTTT
TRBJ1-2 NA NA TRBV14 CASSQDLRGLQGYTF TGTGCCAGCAGCCAAGATCTGAGAGGCCTTCAGGGCTACACCTTC